These 28 T cell receptor beta chains share one sample of origin, sequenced in a study of T cell responses to AZD1222 COVID-19 vaccine. Measured with immunoSEQ multiplex PCR; TCRdb has only the in-frame clones, and not every one. This repertoire shows 120,000 to 150,000 clones, more than 80% found once; its top ten account for 0.75% to 1%. The sample was peripheral blood, taken on day 0 of MenACWY control vaccination. Receptor source: an adult in good health.

This clone was detected once. The CDR3, as DNA: TGCGCCAGCAGCCTTACGGGACAGACGGAATACGAGCAGTACTTC. Amino acid sequence: CASSLTGQTEYEQYF. This sequence joins TRBV5-1 and TRBJ2-7, with 7 nucleotides matching TRBD1. The J segment lost 4 bases and the V segment lost 4 bases, leaving 11 bases of the junction unmatched. Germline loops: CDR1 SGHRS, CDR2 YFSETQ. The CDR3 has 15 amino acids.

V usage is TRBV5-1 and J usage is TRBJ1-1; 12 positions match TRBD1. The CDR3 runs 14 residues. The V segment lost 4 bases and the J segment 4 bases; nucleotides outside the gene matches: 2. Germline V gene sequence: CDR1 SGHRS, CDR2 YFSETQ. CDR3 bases: TGCGCCAGCAGCAGGGACAGGGGGCTCACTGAAGCTTTCTTT. The encoded protein is CASSRDRGLTEAFF.

The gene calls are TRBV4-3 and TRBJ2-1, with D possibly matching TRBD2 (5 bases). V was pared by 4 bases and J by 6 bases, with 22 bases between. From germline, CDR1 is LGHNA and CDR2 YSLEER. The CDR3 loop spans 17 amino acids. The CDR3 sequence is CASSPHKAVKGLNEQFF. Here the CDR3 DNA reads TGCGCCAGCAGCCCTCATAAAGCGGTGAAGGGCCTCAATGAGCAGTTCTTC.

The chain is built from TRBV5-4 and TRBJ2-2; 9 nucleotides line up with TRBD2. Germline CDR1 and CDR2: SGHNT and YYREEE (reference sequence). V dropped 4 bases and J dropped 2; count of bases not matched to a gene: 6. The CDR3 covers 16 residues. The CDR3 protein is CASSRGGGLNTGELFF. The CDR3 coding sequence is TGTGCCAGCAGCCGCGGGGGGGGACTTAACACCGGGGAGCTGTTTTTT.

The rearrangement joins TRBV7-2 to TRBJ2-1, with TRBD2 matching 11 bases. Trimming removed 5 bases from V and 5 bases from J; junction bases left unmatched: 5. The CDR3 has 15 residues. Germline V gives CDR1 SGHTA, CDR2 FQGNSA. The CDR3 DNA follows: TGTGCCAGCAGCCCGATAGCGGGGGGGAACAATGAGCAGTTCTTC. Its protein product is CASSPIAGGNNEQFF. Complete variable domain (other parts from reference TRBV7-2 and TRBJ2-1): GAGVSQSPSNKVTEKGKDVELRCDPISGHTALYWYRQSLGQGLEFLIYFQGNSAPDKSGLPSDRFSAERTGGSVSTLTIQRTQQEDSAVYLCASSPIAGGNNEQFFGPGTRLTVL.

The chain is built from TRBV5-6 and TRBJ1-4; 8 bases align to TRBD1. CDR1 and CDR2 from the germline V gene are SGHDT and YYEEEE. Trimming took 4 bases from V and 7 from J; bases not matched to a gene: 12. The CDR3 consists of 16 residues. DNA of the CDR3: TGTGCCAGCAGCACAGGGGGTTCCCCTGTGACTGAAAAACTGTTTTTT. This gives the protein CASSTGGSPVTEKLFF. Full variable domain (remainder filled in from reference TRBV5-6 and TRBJ1-4): DAGVTQSPTHLIKTRGQQVTLRCSPKSGHDTVSWYQQALGQGPQFIFQYYEEEERQRGNFPDRFSGHQFPNYSSELNVNALLLGDSALYLCASSTGGSPVTEKLFFGSGTQLSVL.

This sequence joins TRBV28 and TRBJ1-6; D is ambiguous. The V gene lost 6 bases and the J gene lost 6 bases, with 12 bases spanning the gap. The CDR3 covers 14 residues. The germline CDR1 and CDR2 sequences are MDHEN and SYDVKM. The DNA for the CDR3 is TGTGCCAGCAGCCCCGGATGGGGTAATTCACCCCTCCACTTT. As protein: CASSPGWGNSPLHF.

The chain joins TRBV19 to TRBJ1-2; 8 bases match TRBD1. This CDR3 contains 13 residues. The ends lost 6 bases at V and 8 bases at J; junction bases unmatched: 8. Germline-derived CDR1 and CDR2 are LNHDA and SQIVND (reference sequence). CDR3 bases: TGTGCCAGTAGAAGGACAGGGATAGAAGGCTACACCTTC. The encoded protein is CASRRTGIEGYTF.

The V call is TRBV5-4, the J call TRBJ1-6; weak D call: TRBD1 (5 bases). The CDR3 sequence is 17 residues long. V lost 1 base and J 7 bases, leaving 18 bases between the germline ends. Germline-derived CDR1 and CDR2 are SGHNT and YYREEE (reference sequence). CDR3 sequence reads: CASSLTWDPLGNSPLHF. The CDR3 DNA reads TGTGCCAGCAGCTTGACGTGGGACCCCCTAGGGAATTCACCCCTCCACTTT.

The rearrangement uses TRBV15 and TRBJ2-7; tentatively, D is TRBD1 (5 bases). Between the trimmed V and J ends, which lost 0 bases and 5 bases, there was a span of 11 bases. The germline V gene encodes CDR1 LNHNV and CDR2 YYDKDF (reference sequence). The CDR3 has 14 residues. For the CDR3, the DNA is TGTGCCACCAGCAGAGACCTAGGACATAACGAGCAGTACTTC. Translation gives CATSRDLGHNEQYF.

V gene TRBV2 combines with J gene TRBJ1-1; 9 bases match TRBD1. CDR1 is SNHLY and CDR2 is FYNNEI in the germline V gene. CDR3 length: 17 residues. J lost 6 bases, V lost 4 bases, and 15 bases had no gene match. The CDR3 loop is CASSVPQGALIDPEAFF. The DNA for the CDR3 is TGTGCCAGCAGTGTCCCACAGGGGGCACTGATAGATCCTGAAGCTTTCTTT.

This clone was seen more than once but under ten times. This chain connects TRBV4-1 to TRBJ1-1; D is possibly TRBD1 (5 bases). The germline CDR1 and CDR2 sequences are MGHRA and YSYEKL. CDR3 size: 13 residues. The V gene lost 5 bases and the J gene lost 0 bases, with 7 bases spanning the gap. The CDR3 is CASSRQMNTEAFF. In DNA form, the CDR3 reads TGCGCCAGCAGCAGACAGATGAACACTGAAGCTTTCTTT.

The gene calls are TRBV19 and TRBJ1-5; tentatively, D is TRBD1 (6 bases). The germline CDR1 and CDR2 sequences are LNHDA and SQIVND (reference sequence). The CDR3 has 14 amino acids. V lost 3 bases, J lost 3 bases, and 9 bases lay in between. CDR3 loop: CASSIRQVNQPQHF. Written as DNA, the CDR3 is TGTGCCAGTAGTATTCGACAGGTCAATCAGCCCCAGCATTTT.

V gene TRBV28 combines with J gene TRBJ1-1; no clear D. The CDR3 is 15 residues long. V was pared by 6 bases and J by 1 base, with 15 bases between. Germline V gives CDR1 MDHEN, CDR2 SYDVKM. The CDR3 reads CASRLPLTGNTEAFF. CDR3 bases: TGTGCCAGCAGGCTACCCCTGACCGGGAACACTGAAGCTTTCTTT. The complete variable domain, with remaining parts taken from reference TRBV28 and TRBJ1-1, reads DVKVTQSSRYLVKRTGEKVFLECVQDMDHENMFWYRQDPGLGLRLIYFSYDVKMKEKGDIPEGYSVSREKKERFSLILESASTNQTSMYLCASRLPLTGNTEAFFGQGTRLTVV.

This clone was observed once. V usage is TRBV7-2 and J usage is TRBJ1-2; D call uncertain. The length of the CDR3 is 16 residues. CDR1 is SGHTA, CDR2 FQGNSA, per germline. V lost 1 base and J lost 8, with 20 bases in between. The CDR3 sequence is CASSLDARTRNSGYTF. CDR3 in DNA: TGTGCCAGCAGCTTAGATGCCCGGACCAGAAATAGCGGCTACACCTTC.

The chain joins TRBV15 to TRBJ2-2, with D possibly matching TRBD2 (5 bases). V was cut by 1 base and J by 0 bases, with 18 bases left in between. In germline, CDR1 is LNHNV, CDR2 YYDKDF (reference sequence). The CDR3 sequence is 19 residues long. Written as DNA, the CDR3 is TGTGCCACCAGCAGAGGGGCTAGCCACACGGGCGCGAACACCGGGGAGCTGTTTTTT. This codes for CATSRGASHTGANTGELFF.

The chain uses TRBV10-3 and TRBJ1-3, with 8 bases fitting TRBD1. This CDR3 has 17 residues. Germline V gene lookup returns CDR1 ENHRY and CDR2 SYGVKD. The J segment lost 0 bases and the V segment lost 6 bases, leaving 10 bases of the junction unmatched. The CDR3 protein is CAIRPGQGRGSGNTIYF. In DNA, the CDR3 is TGTGCCATCAGGCCCGGACAGGGAAGGGGCTCTGGAAACACCATATATTTT.

This clone was picked up one time. The chain joins TRBV4-3 to TRBJ1-3; D gene ambiguous. Per the germline V gene, CDR1 is LGHNA and CDR2 is YSLEER. V lost 0 bases, J lost 0 bases, and 6 bases lay in between. CDR3 length: 15 amino acids. CDR3 protein: CASSQDRASGNTIYF. CDR3 nucleotide sequence: TGCGCCAGCAGCCAAGATAGAGCCTCTGGAAACACCATATATTTT.

In DNA form, the CDR3 reads TGTGCCAGCAGCCAGGGACAGGGAAGGACGCAGTATTTT. Amino acids: CASSQGQGRTQYF. The chain uses TRBV7-2 and TRBJ2-3, with 9 bases matching TRBD1. The V gene end was trimmed by 5 bases and the J gene end by 9 bases; junction bases not matched to a gene: 6. Germline V lookup: CDR1 SGHTA, CDR2 FQGNSA. This CDR3 has 13 amino acids.

V and J are TRBV25-1 and TRBJ1-1; D uncertain. V dropped 1 base and J dropped 11 bases, with 11 bases sitting between them. CDR1 is MGHDK, CDR2 SYGVNS, per germline. The CDR3 length is 12 residues. The CDR3 loop reads CASSELGGRAFF. The CDR3 DNA reads TGTGCCAGCAGTGAATTGGGAGGAAGGGCTTTCTTT.

The V and J genes are TRBV6-2 or TRBV6-3 and TRBJ2-2; D gene uncertain. Trimming took 2 bases from V and 0 from J, leaving 13 bases between them. Germline lookup yields CDR1 MNHEY and CDR2 SVGEGT. This CDR3 contains 17 residues. DNA for the CDR3: TGTGCCAGCAGTTACCCAACAGTTCGAGCGAACACCGGGGAGCTGTTTTTT. Amino acids: CASSYPTVRANTGELFF.

This clone was observed a single time. J is TRBJ2-2 and V is TRBV7-2; no definite D call. The CDR3 runs to 14 residues. Trimming removed 3 bases at V and 2 bases at J, with 7 bases between. Germline V lookup: CDR1 SGHTA, CDR2 FQGNSA. CDR3 protein: CASSFKVNTGELFF. CDR3 in DNA: TGTGCCAGCAGCTTTAAAGTAAACACCGGGGAGCTGTTTTTT.

The CDR3 DNA follows: TGTGCCAGCAGCTTGGTCCAGCCTATAACGGGCACTGAAGCTTTCTTT. Translating gives CASSLVQPITGTEAFF. The rearrangement uses TRBV5-6 and TRBJ1-1; unclear D gene. CDR3 length: 16 amino acids. The V and J ends lost 0 bases and 4 bases respectively, with 16 bases between them. Germline CDR1 and CDR2: SGHDT and YYEEEE.

This chain connects TRBV4-3 to TRBJ2-2; maybe TRBD1 (6 bases). The CDR3 extends over 16 amino acids. The V end was cut by 0 bases, the J end by 7 bases, with 15 bases between. Germline V gives CDR1 LGHNA, CDR2 YSLEER. CDR3 amino acids: CASSQDGGRGGGELFF. CDR3 in DNA: TGCGCCAGCAGCCAAGATGGGGGCAGGGGCGGCGGGGAGCTGTTTTTT.

The chain carries TRBV6-1 and TRBJ1-6; D remains ambiguous. Germline V gene lookup returns CDR1 MNHNS and CDR2 SASEGT. V lost 0 bases to trimming and J lost 7 bases, with 7 bases between them. This CDR3 contains 14 residues. The CDR3 DNA reads as TGTGCCAGCAGTGAAGCGCATCCCAATTCACCCCTCCACTTT. Translating gives CASSEAHPNSPLHF.

This clone has only one observation. This chain connects TRBV13 to TRBJ1-2; D unclear. Germline CDR1 and CDR2: PRHDT and FYEKMQ (reference sequence). Between the trimmed V and J ends, which lost 2 bases and 6 bases, there was a span of 16 bases. The length of the CDR3 is 15 residues. The CDR3 DNA follows: TGTGCCAGCAGCTTATGGTCCTCAACCCCGGATGGCTACACCTTC. Translated, it gives CASSLWSSTPDGYTF. The whole variable domain, remainder taken from reference TRBV13 and TRBJ1-2, is AAGVIQSPRHLIKEKRETATLKCYPIPRHDTVYWYQQGPGQDPQFLISFYEKMQSDKGSIPDRFSAQQFSDYHSELNMSSLELGDSALYFCASSLWSSTPDGYTFGSGTRLTVV.

This clone was counted once. The chain uses TRBV2 and TRBJ2-7; D possibly corresponds to TRBD1 (6 bases). Trimming stripped 6 bases from V and 11 bases from J, with 17 bases between. CDR1 SNHLY and CDR2 FYNNEI come from the germline V gene. The CDR3 has 12 residues. The CDR3 reads CASSAIIQGKYF. The CDR3 nucleotides read TGTGCCAGCAGCGCAATCATACAGGGCAAGTACTTC.

This chain joins TRBV20-1 and TRBJ2-1; 7 bases line up with TRBD1. V gave up 3 bases and J gave up 6 bases; unmatched junction bases: 11. Germline assignment: CDR1 DFQATT and CDR2 SNEGSKA (reference sequence). CDR3 size: 15 residues. CDR3 sequence (DNA): TGCAGTGCTAGTGGCGAGGGGGCAAGCGTCAATGAGCAGTTCTTC. It encodes CSASGEGASVNEQFF.